This T cell receptor (beta chain) was obtained from a study of blood T cell repertoires in COVID-19. Whole-study context: Material from acute and convalescent COVID-19 was sourced from the United States, Italy and Spain. Nucleic acid was either cDNA or gDNA, and it came from T cells, B-cell-depleted T cells, or PBMCs.

Patients from Seattle were sampled longitudinally, starting during active infection. The CDR3 has 16 amino acids. Trimming left V 0 bases short and J 10 bases short, with 16 bases between. Per germline, CDR1 MNHEY and CDR2 SVGAGI. Per the authors' pipeline: Quantification of nucleated cells was approximated via reference gene primer amplification. TCRdb's table, derived via immunoSEQ multiplex PCR, lists solely in-frame clones and lacks some. D and trimming were read from the DNA, whereas the V and J calls and clone size are those reported in that table. This table holds under 350,000 clones, roughly 90% found once.

The sequenced sample was peripheral blood. The TCR originated in a woman aged 25 to 39 with COVID-19, enrolled during active disease. This chain links TRBV6-5 with TRBJ1-6; D is undetermined. The CDR3 protein is CASSYSNGRVRSPLHF. The CDR3 DNA sequence: TGTGCCAGCAGTTACTCGAACGGCCGGGTTCGGTCACCCCTCCACTTT.